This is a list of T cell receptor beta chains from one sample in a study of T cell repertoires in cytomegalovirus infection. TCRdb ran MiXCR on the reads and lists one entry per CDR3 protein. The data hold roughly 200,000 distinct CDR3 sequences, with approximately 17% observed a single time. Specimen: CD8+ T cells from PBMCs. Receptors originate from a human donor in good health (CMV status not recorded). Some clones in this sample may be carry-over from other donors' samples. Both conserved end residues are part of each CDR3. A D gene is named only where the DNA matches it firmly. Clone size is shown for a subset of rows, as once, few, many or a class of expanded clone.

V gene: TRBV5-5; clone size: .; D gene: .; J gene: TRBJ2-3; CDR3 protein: CASSLGLGEFTDTQYF; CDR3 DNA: TGTGCCAGCAGCTTGGGTCTGGGGGAATTCACAGATACGCAGTATTTT
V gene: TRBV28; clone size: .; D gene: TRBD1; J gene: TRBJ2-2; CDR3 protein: CASSFATGFTGELFF; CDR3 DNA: TGTGCCAGCAGTTTTGCGACAGGGTTTACCGGGGAGCTGTTTTTT
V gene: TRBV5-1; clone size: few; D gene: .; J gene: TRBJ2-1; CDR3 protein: CASSLAEQGLRDEQFF; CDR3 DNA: TGCGCCAGCAGCTTGGCCGAGCAGGGGCTCAGGGATGAGCAGTTCTTC
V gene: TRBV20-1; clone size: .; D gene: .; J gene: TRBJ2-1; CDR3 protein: CSARAPGGINNEQFF; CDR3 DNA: TGCAGTGCTAGAGCCCCGGGGGGCATAAACAATGAGCAGTTCTTC
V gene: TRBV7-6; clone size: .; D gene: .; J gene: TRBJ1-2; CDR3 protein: CASSLGHRGLGYTF; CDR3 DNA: TGTGCCAGCAGCTTAGGCCATCGGGGGCTTGGCTACACCTTC
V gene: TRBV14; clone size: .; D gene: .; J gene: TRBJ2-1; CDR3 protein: CASSNVQGQLAVFF; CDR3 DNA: TGTGCCAGCAGCAACGTCCAGGGGCAACTGGCGGTGTTCTTC
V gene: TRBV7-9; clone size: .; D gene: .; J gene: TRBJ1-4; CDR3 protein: CASSPDFSGWAEKLFF; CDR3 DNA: TGTGCCAGCAGCCCCGACTTCAGCGGGTGGGCTGAAAAACTGTTTTTT
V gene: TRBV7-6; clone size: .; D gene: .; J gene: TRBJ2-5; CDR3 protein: CASSLVGSGEGKETQYF; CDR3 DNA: TGTGCCAGCAGCTTAGTAGGGTCAGGGGAGGGGAAAGAGACCCAGTACTTC
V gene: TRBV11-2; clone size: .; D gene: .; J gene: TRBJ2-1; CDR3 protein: CASSSIMLGTSYNEQFF; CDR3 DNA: TGTGCCAGCAGCTCCATCATGCTGGGGACCTCCTACAATGAGCAGTTCTTC
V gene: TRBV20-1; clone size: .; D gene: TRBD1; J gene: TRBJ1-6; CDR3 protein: CSAREMDRGLNSPLHF; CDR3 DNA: TGCAGTGCTAGAGAGATGGACAGGGGGCTAAATTCACCCCTCCACTTT
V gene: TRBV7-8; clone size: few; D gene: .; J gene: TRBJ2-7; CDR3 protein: CASSPAGVSYEQYF; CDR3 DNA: TGTGCCAGCAGCCCGGCCGGGGTTTCGTACGAGCAGTACTTC
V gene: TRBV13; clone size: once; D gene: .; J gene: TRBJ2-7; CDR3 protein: CASSTRGPYEQYF; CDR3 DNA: TGTGCCAGCAGCACCAGGGGCCCCTACGAGCAGTACTTC
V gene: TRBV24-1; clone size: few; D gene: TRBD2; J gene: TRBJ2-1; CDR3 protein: CATSDLSGAGVNEQFF; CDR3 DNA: TGTGCCACCAGTGATCTTAGCGGGGCTGGGGTGAATGAGCAGTTCTTC
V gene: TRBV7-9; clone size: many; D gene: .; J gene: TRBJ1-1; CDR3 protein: CASSFLPGQNTEAFF; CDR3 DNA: TGTGCCAGCAGCTTCTTACCGGGACAGAACACTGAAGCTTTCTTT
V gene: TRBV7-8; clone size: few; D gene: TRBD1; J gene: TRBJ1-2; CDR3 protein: CASSSGGQGYGYTF; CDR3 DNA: TGTGCCAGCAGCTCCGGCGGACAGGGCTATGGCTACACCTTC
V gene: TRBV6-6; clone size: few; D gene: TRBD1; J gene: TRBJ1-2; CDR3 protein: CASSADRADGYTF; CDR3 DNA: TGTGCCAGCAGTGCCGACAGGGCAGATGGCTACACCTTC
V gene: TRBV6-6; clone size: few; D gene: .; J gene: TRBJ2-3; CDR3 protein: CASSYRPQGSSTDTQYF; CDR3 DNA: TGTGCCAGCAGTTACCGCCCACAGGGCAGCAGCACAGATACGCAGTATTTT
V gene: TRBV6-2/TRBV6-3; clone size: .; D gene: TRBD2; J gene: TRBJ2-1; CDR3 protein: CASSYGQAWTSGDYNEQFF; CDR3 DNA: TGTGCCAGCAGTTACGGACAAGCATGGACTAGCGGGGATTACAATGAGCAGTTCTTC
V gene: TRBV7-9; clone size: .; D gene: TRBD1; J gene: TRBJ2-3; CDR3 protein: CASSSYRDREQDTQYF; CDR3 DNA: TGTGCCAGCAGCTCCTACCGGGACAGGGAACAAGATACGCAGTATTTT
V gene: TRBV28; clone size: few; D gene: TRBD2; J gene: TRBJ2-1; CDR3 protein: CASSYRSRASGGYNNEQFF; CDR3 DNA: TGTGCCAGCAGTTACCGCAGCCGGGCTAGCGGGGGTTACAACAATGAGCAGTTCTTC
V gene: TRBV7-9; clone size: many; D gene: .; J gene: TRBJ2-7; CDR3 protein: CASSRTGSYEQYF; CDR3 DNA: TGTGCCAGCAGCCGAACAGGCTCCTACGAGCAGTACTTC
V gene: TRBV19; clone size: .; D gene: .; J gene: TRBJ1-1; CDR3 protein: CASSPQGRVTEAFF; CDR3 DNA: TGTGCCAGTAGTCCCCAAGGCAGGGTAACTGAAGCTTTCTTT
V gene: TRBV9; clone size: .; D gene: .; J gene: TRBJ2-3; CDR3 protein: CASSVVTDTQYF; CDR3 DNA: TGTGCCAGCAGCGTAGTGACAGATACGCAGTATTTT
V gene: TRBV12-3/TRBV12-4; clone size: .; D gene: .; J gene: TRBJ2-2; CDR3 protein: CASRSLIGELFF; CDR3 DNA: TGTGCCAGCAGGTCCTTAATCGGGGAGCTGTTTTTT
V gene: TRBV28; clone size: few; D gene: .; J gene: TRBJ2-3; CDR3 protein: CASSLPGGTDTQYF; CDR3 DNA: TGTGCCAGCAGTCTACCCGGGGGCACAGATACGCAGTATTTT
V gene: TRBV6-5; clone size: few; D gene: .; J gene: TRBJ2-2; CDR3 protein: CASRLGDLHTGELFF; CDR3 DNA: TGTGCCAGCAGGCTGGGGGACTTACACACCGGGGAGCTGTTTTTT
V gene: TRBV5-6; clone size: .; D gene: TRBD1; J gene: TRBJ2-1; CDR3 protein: CASSFPGQGGHEQFF; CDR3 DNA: TGTGCCAGCAGCTTTCCGGGACAGGGAGGACATGAGCAGTTCTTC
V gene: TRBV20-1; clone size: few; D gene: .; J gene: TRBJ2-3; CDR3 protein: CSARYDTQYF; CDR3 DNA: TGCAGTGCCAGATACGATACGCAGTATTTT
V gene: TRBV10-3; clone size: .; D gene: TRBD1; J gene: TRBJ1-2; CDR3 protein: CAISEPGTGGVNGYTF; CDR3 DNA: TGTGCCATCAGTGAACCCGGGACAGGGGGCGTAAATGGCTACACCTTC
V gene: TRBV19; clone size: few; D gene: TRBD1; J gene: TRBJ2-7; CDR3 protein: CASSSLDRSYEQYF; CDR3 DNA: TGTGCCAGTAGTTCTCTGGACAGGAGCTACGAGCAGTACTTC
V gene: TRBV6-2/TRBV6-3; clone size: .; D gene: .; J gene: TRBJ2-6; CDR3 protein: CASSYSEVLGTGANVLTF; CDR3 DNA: TGTGCCAGCAGTTACTCTGAGGTTTTAGGGACTGGGGCCAACGTCCTGACTTTC
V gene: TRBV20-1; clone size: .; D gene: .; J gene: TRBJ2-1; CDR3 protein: CSARVWGLGNYNEQFF; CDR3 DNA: TGCAGTGCTAGAGTTTGGGGACTGGGGAACTACAATGAGCAGTTCTTC
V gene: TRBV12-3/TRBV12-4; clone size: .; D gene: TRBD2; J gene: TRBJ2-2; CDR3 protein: CASSPLAAGELFF; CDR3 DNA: TGTGCCAGCAGTCCACTAGCGGCCGGGGAGCTGTTTTTT
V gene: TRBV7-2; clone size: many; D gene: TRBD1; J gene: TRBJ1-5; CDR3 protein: CASSLYGTGDNQPQHF; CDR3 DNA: TGTGCCAGCAGCTTATACGGGACAGGGGATAATCAGCCCCAGCATTTT
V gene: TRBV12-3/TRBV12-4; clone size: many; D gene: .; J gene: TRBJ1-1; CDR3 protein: CASGNFEAFF; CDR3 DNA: TGTGCCAGCGGGAACTTTGAAGCTTTCTTT
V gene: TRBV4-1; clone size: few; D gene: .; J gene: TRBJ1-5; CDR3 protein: CASSQGHNQPQHF; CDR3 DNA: TGCGCCAGCAGCCAAGGACACAATCAGCCCCAGCATTTT
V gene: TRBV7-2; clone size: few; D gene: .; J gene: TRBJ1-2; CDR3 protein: CASSPEGFSVDGYTF; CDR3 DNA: TGTGCCAGCAGCCCCGAGGGGTTTTCGGTGGATGGCTACACCTTC
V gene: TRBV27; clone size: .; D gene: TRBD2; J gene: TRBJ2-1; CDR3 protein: CASSLLASGGTSHNEQFF; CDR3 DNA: TGTGCCAGCAGTTTATTGGCTAGCGGGGGGACTTCCCACAATGAGCAGTTCTTC
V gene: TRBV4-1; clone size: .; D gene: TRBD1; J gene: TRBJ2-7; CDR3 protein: CASSQRQGAYEQYF; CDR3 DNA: TGCGCCAGCAGCCAGCGACAGGGGGCCTACGAGCAGTACTTC
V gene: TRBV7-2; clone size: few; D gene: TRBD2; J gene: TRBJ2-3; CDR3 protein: CASSSFGRGTDTQYF; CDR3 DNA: TGTGCCAGCAGCTCGTTTGGGCGGGGGACAGATACGCAGTATTTT
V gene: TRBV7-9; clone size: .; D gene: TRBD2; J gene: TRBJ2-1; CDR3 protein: CASSSRTSGGRNNEQFF; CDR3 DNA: TGTGCCAGCAGCTCCCGTACTAGCGGGGGGCGCAACAATGAGCAGTTCTTC
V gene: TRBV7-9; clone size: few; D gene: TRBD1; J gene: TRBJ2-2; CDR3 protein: CASSSLRDRATGELFF; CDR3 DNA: TGTGCCAGCAGCTCACTCCGGGACAGGGCCACCGGGGAGCTGTTTTTT
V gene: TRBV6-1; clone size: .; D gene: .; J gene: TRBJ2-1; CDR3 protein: CASKRHNNEQFF; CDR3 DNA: TGTGCCAGCAAACGCCACAACAATGAGCAGTTCTTC
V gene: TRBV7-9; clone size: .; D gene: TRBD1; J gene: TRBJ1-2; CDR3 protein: CASSLISGQGYGYTF; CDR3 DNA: TGTGCCAGCAGCTTAATATCGGGACAGGGCTATGGCTACACCTTC
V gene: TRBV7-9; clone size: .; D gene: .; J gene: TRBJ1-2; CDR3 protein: CASSATEIYGYTF; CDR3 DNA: TGTGCCAGCAGCGCGACTGAGATCTATGGCTACACCTTC
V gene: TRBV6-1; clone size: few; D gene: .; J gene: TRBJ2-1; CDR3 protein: CASSDYRGNEQFF; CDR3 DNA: TGTGCCAGCAGTGACTATCGGGGGAATGAGCAGTTCTTC
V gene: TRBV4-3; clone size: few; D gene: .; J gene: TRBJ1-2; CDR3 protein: CASSHLRSDSATYGYTF; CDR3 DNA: TGCGCCAGCAGCCATCTTAGGAGCGACAGTGCGACTTATGGCTACACCTTC
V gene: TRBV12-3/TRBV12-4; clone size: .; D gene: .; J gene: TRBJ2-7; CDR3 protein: CASSVRGPPGSGEQYF; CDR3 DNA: TGTGCCAGCAGTGTCCGGGGGCCGCCGGGTTCGGGAGAGCAGTACTTC